The entry below describes one T cell receptor beta chain. This CDR3 has 21 amino acids. V lost 1 base, J lost 3 bases, and 16 bases stayed unmatched. The germline CDR1 and CDR2 sequences are KGHDR and SFDVKD. Authors' data handling: Amplification with reference gene primers provided the estimates of nucleated cell counts. The protocol was immunoSEQ multiplex PCR, while the TCRdb copy is restricted to in-frame clones and leaves out a portion. V, J and clone size are those of that table, while D and trimming were read from the DNA. The table lists fewer than 75,000 clones, roughly 86% of them singletons. The data are from a study of blood T cell repertoires in COVID-19.

V usage is TRBV24-1 and J usage is TRBJ2-1; 11 bases are shared with TRBD2. The TCR comes from a man aged 50-59 years with active COVID-19. The sample comprised peripheral blood. The CDR3 DNA reads as TGTGCCACCAGTGATTTCCTCCAGGGAGCGATCGGACTAGCGGGCTACAATGAGCAGTTCTTC. Amino acid sequence: CATSDFLQGAIGLAGYNEQFF.